This TCR beta chain was retrieved from a study of shared clonotypes between healthy human individuals. General study results and limits: Generally, naive subsets came out with larger estimated richness than memory subsets. Expectations were that clonotype sharing among donors would be affected by sequencing depth.

Per germline, CDR1 SGHRS and CDR2 YFSETQ. CDR3 length equals 16 residues. V lost 0 bases, J lost 6 bases, and 11 bases stayed unmatched. Clones were sequenced by immunoSEQ multiplex PCR, and TCRdb holds only the in-frame ones, with some missing. Among about 600,000 clones listed, less than 98% were seen once. The donors were all Caucasian adults (living in Nashville, Tennessee). Remarks on this clone: Its matching antigen is unknown.

The sample comprised naive CD4+ T cells sorted from blood. Subset specified: CD45RA+ positively selected. The rearrangement uses TRBV5-1 and TRBJ1-1; 7 bases agree with TRBD1. This sequence was found in a woman in her thirties in good health. CDR3 region: CASSLDDRDPVPEAFF. The CDR3 coding sequence is TGCGCCAGCAGCTTGGACGACAGGGATCCGGTCCCTGAAGCTTTCTTT.